Sequencing of this T cell receptor (beta chain) was carried out in a study of blood T cell repertoires in COVID-19. Turning to the study itself: Samples taken during acute and convalescent COVID-19 were collected in the United States, Italy and Spain. T cells, B-cell-depleted T cells, or PBMCs supplied cDNA or gDNA.

In the authors' methods: Quantification of nucleated cells was approximated via reference gene primer amplification. The method was immunoSEQ multiplex PCR; TCRdb's version includes in-frame clones alone and lacks a portion of them. That table furnishes V, J and clone size, whereas the DNA furnished D and trimming. The sample carries over 90,000 clones, approximately 86% recorded once. CDR1 and CDR2 (germline): LGHDT, YNNKEL (reference sequence). With 5 bases clipped from V and 6 bases from J, the junction kept 9 bases outside the gene matches. The CDR3 contains 14 residues. This chain joins TRBV3-1 (or the pseudogene TRBV3-2) and TRBJ1-2; 7 bases agree with TRBD1. The source material was peripheral blood. The source is a man aged 50-60 years with active or convalescent COVID-19. In DNA, the CDR3 is TGTGCCAGCAGCTCCAGGGGGACCCTAAATGGCTACACCTTC. Protein sequence: CASSSRGTLNGYTF.